This TCR beta chain stems from a study of identical twins. Study-wide points: Invariant populations such as MAIT and iNKT cells could partly muddle zero-insertion analyses.

In this sample, this clonotype turned up many times. Antigen unknown. CDR3 length: 17 residues. Germline V gene lookup returns CDR1 DFQATT and CDR2 SNEGSKA (reference sequence). V trimming: 3 bases; J trimming: 0 bases; junction bases outside the gene matches: 7. One entry per CDR3 protein results from TCRdb running MiXCR on the 5' RACE reads. Of under 450,000 distinct CDR3 sequences in the sample, approximately 17% were seen once. The gene calls are TRBV20-1 and TRBJ2-2; 10 nucleotides agree with TRBD2. Input material: naive T cells sorted from blood. The sequence was collected from a man aged 45-60 years in good health. This CDR3 is CSARVAGGPANTGELFF. The CDR3 nucleotides read TGCAGTGCTAGGGTAGCGGGGGGCCCCGCGAACACCGGGGAGCTGTTTTTT.